Reported below is one T cell receptor (beta chain). The data were produced by immunoSEQ multiplex PCR, yet TCRdb's version contains in-frame clones alone and is incomplete. The sample consists of roughly 72,000 clones, roughly 94% of them appearing once. The J segment lost 2 bases and the V segment lost 3 bases, leaving 12 bases of the junction unmatched. This CDR3 region has 17 residues. Germline assignment: CDR1 SEHNR and CDR2 FQNEAQ (reference sequence). This record comes from a study of OX40 agonist ivuxolimab in advanced cancers. Study-wide context: Dose-escalation patients had hepatocellular carcinoma, melanoma, renal cell or head and neck cancer.

This chain connects TRBV7-9 to TRBJ1-2, with 7 bases matching TRBD1. The material was CD4+ or CD8+ T cells sorted from blood, obtained in a trial of the OX40 agonist ivuxolimab. The sequence was collected from an adult with an advanced solid tumor such as melanoma, head and neck, liver or kidney cancer. The DNA of the CDR3 is TGTGCCAGCAGCTTGTCGGGACAGCCCATACCAAACTATGGCTACACCTTC. Amino acid sequence: CASSLSGQPIPNYGYTF. The full variable domain, completed using reference TRBV7-9 and TRBJ1-2, is DTGVSQNPRHKITKRGQNVTFRCDPISEHNRLYWYRQTLGQGPEFLTYFQNEAQLEKSRLLSDRFSAERPKGSFSTLEIQRTEQGDSAMYLCASSLSGQPIPNYGYTFGSGTRLTVV.